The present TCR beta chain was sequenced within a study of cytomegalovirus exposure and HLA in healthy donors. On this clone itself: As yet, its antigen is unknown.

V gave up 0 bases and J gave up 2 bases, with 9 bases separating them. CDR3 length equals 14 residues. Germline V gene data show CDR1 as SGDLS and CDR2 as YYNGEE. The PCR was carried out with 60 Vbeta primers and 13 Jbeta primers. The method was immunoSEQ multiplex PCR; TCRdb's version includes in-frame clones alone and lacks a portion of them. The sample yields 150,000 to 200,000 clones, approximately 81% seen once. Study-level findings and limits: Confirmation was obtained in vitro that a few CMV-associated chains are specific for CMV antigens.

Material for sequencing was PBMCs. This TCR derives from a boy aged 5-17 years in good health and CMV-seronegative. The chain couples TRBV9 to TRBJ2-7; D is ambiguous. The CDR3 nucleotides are TGTGCCAGCAGCGTAGCTGTCACAGCCTACGAGCAGTACTTC. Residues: CASSVAVTAYEQYF.